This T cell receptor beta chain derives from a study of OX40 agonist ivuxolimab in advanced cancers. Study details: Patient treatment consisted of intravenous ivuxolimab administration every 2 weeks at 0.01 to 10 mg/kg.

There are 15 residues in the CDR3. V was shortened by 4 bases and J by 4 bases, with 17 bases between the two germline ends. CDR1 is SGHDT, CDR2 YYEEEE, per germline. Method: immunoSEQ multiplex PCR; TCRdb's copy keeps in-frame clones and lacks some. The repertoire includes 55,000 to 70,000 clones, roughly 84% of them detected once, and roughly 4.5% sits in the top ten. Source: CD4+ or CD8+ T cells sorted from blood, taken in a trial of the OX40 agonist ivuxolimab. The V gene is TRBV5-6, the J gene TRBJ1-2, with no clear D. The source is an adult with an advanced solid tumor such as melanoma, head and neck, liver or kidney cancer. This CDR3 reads CASSPSPSSPYGYTF. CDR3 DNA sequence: TGTGCCAGCAGCCCCAGTCCCTCCAGCCCCTATGGCTACACCTTC.